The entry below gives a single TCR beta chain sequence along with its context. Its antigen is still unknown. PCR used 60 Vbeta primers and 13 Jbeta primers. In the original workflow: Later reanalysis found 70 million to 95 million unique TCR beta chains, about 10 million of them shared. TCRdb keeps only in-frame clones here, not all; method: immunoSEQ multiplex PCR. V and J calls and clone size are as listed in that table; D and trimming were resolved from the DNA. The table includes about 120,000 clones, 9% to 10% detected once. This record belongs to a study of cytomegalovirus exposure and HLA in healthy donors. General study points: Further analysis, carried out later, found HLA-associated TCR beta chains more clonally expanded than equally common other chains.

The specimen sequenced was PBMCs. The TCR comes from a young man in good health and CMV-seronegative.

The DNA for the CDR3 is TGTGCCAGCAGCCCGCGGGACAGGGTTATGGAGCCCCAGCATTTT. Protein sequence: CASSPRDRVMEPQHF. The chain recombines TRBV9 with TRBJ1-5; 9 bases match TRBD1. The V and J ends lost 4 bases and 8 bases, in that order; junction bases with no gene match: 10. This CDR3 region has 15 residues. Germline lookup yields CDR1 SGDLS and CDR2 YYNGEE.